This T cell receptor (beta chain) was identified in a study of T cell responses to AZD1222 COVID-19 vaccine. Only a few counts were recorded for this clone. What it binds is unknown. TCRdb's copy holds only in-frame clones and misses some; the assay was immunoSEQ multiplex PCR. The table shows 140,000 to 150,000 clones, with roughly 90% occurring only once. From germline, CDR1 is SEHNR and CDR2 FQNEAQ (reference sequence). The V segment lost 1 base and the J segment 4 bases; nucleotides outside the gene matches: 5. This CDR3 contains 15 residues. Study results and limitations: Spike-specific TCR breadth and depth went up after people got two AZD1222 doses. Among vaccine-associated CD4 TCRs, coverage spanned spike, with dominance at 160-218 and 743-854. It should be noted that donors were predominantly white British and more often female, and clonal diversity was possibly underestimated.

The specimen was peripheral blood, collected on day 0 of AZD1222 vaccination. The V call is TRBV7-9, the J call TRBJ2-7; 9 nucleotides agree with TRBD1. The clonotype originates from an adult in good health. In nucleotides, the CDR3 is TGTGCCAGCAGCTTAGGACAGGGGGTCTGGTACGAGCAGTACTTC. It is translated as CASSLGQGVWYEQYF.